Below are 31 T cell receptor beta chains sequenced from a single sample in a study of shared clonotypes between healthy human individuals. Only in-frame clones appear in the TCRdb table, and some are missing; sequencing was by immunoSEQ multiplex PCR. Here the sample spans roughly 2.2 million clones, roughly 92% being singletons. The specimen was naive CD4+ T cells from PBMCs. Stated subset: CD45RA+ positively selected. The receptors here all came from a man aged 18 to 30 in good health. Some clones in this sample may be carry-over from other donors' samples.

The chain combines TRBV6-5 with TRBJ1-3, with D possibly matching TRBD1 (5 bases). The length of the CDR3 is 15 residues. Germline CDR1 MNHEY, CDR2 SVGAGI. Between the trimmed V and J ends, which lost 6 bases and 2 bases, there was a span of 14 bases. This CDR3 reads CASRQNGATGNTIYF. The CDR3 nucleotides are TGTGCCAGCAGACAAAATGGGGCTACTGGAAACACCATATATTTT.

This clone was detected a few times. The same CDR3 arises from other DNA sequences in this sample as well. CDR3 nucleotides: TGTGCCAGCAGCGCCAGGGACGCTGAAGCTTTCTTT. It is translated as CASSARDAEAFF. The chain employs TRBV9 and TRBJ1-1, with TRBD1 as a possible D gene (5 bases). The CDR3 is made up of 12 amino acids. Germline V CDR1 and CDR2: SGDLS, YYNGEE. The V end was cut by 3 bases, the J end by 6 bases, with 9 bases between.

The V call is TRBV12-1, the J call TRBJ2-4; the table calls TRBD2, which could not be checked here. TRBV12-1 is tagged as a pseudogene. The CDR3 extends over 21 amino acids. DNA of the CDR3: TGTGCCAGCAGCTCCAACCGCCAACTAGCGGGGAACCGCTTAGCCAAAAACATTCAGTACTTC. Protein sequence: CASSSNRQLAGNRLAKNIQYF.

The chain recombines TRBV7-9 with TRBJ2-5; tentative D call: TRBD2 (6 bases). The CDR3 consists of 13 residues. V shed 6 bases and J shed 5 bases, with 13 bases lying between them. The germline gives CDR1 SEHNR, CDR2 FQNEAQ (reference sequence). In DNA form, the CDR3 reads TGTGCCAGCAGACGGGACTGGTTGGAGACCCAGTACTTC. Translating it yields CASRRDWLETQYF.

The CDR3 sequence is CASSWGLGYGYTF. In DNA form, the CDR3 reads TGTGCCAGCAGTTGGGGGCTGGGCTATGGCTACACCTTC. V and J are TRBV27 and TRBJ1-2, with D tentatively TRBD1 (6 bases). The CDR3 is 13 amino acids. The germline V gene encodes CDR1 MNHEY and CDR2 SMNVEV (reference sequence). V was pared by 4 bases and J by 4 bases, with 10 bases between.

The DNA for the CDR3 is TGTGCCAGCACCAGACAGGGGCTCACAGATACGCAGTATTTT. It codes for CASTRQGLTDTQYF. The chain has TRBV27 and TRBJ2-3, with 8 bases fitting TRBD1. The CDR3 loop spans 14 amino acids. Unmatched junction bases numbered 5, after V lost 7 bases and J lost 2 bases. Germline CDR1 MNHEY, CDR2 SMNVEV (reference sequence).

V usage is TRBV7-8 and J usage is TRBJ2-2, with TRBD2 identical over 10 bases. The ends lost 2 bases at V and 6 bases at J; junction bases unmatched: 12. Germline V CDR1 and CDR2: SGHVS, FQNEAQ. The CDR3 covers 18 residues. CDR3 in amino acids: CASSLTVLAGVVAGELFF. CDR3 in DNA: TGTGCCAGCAGCTTAACTGTCCTAGCGGGAGTTGTGGCCGGGGAGCTGTTTTTT.

The chain employs TRBV2 and TRBJ1-2, with TRBD1 matching over 9 bases. V shed 6 bases, J shed 11 bases, and the junction held 16 bases outside the gene matches. The length of the CDR3 is 15 residues. Germline CDR1 is SNHLY and CDR2 is FYNNEI. DNA of the CDR3: TGTGCCAGCAGCGGGGACAGGGCTAGAGGGCTGCCTTACACCTTC. This gives the protein CASSGDRARGLPYTF.

The chain has TRBV5-4 and TRBJ1-1; tentatively, D is TRBD1 (5 bases). Trimming removed 0 bases at V and 0 bases at J, with 12 bases between. The CDR3 contains 16 residues. CDR1 is SGHNT, CDR2 YYREEE, per germline (reference sequence). CDR3 protein: CASSLGSGSMNTEAFF. The CDR3 DNA is TGTGCCAGCAGCTTGGGTTCAGGGAGCATGAACACTGAAGCTTTCTTT.

This chain connects TRBV28 to TRBJ1-1; unclear D gene. Trimming took 5 bases from V and 3 from J, leaving 16 bases between them. From germline, CDR1 is MDHEN and CDR2 SYDVKM. This CDR3 region has 15 residues. The CDR3 DNA sequence: TGTGCCAGCAGTCTGCTGACGGGCATTGACACTGAAGCTTTCTTT. Its protein product is CASSLLTGIDTEAFF.

As regards this clone: Other DNA sequences of this sample code for an identical CDR3. This sequence joins TRBV28 and TRBJ1-2; unclear D gene. Germline V gene sequence: CDR1 MDHEN, CDR2 SYDVKM. The ends were cut back, 8 bases at V and 0 bases at J, with 4 bases in the middle. CDR3 length: 11 amino acids. DNA of the CDR3: TGTGCCAGCGGGCCTAACTATGGCTACACCTTC. Its translation: CASGPNYGYTF.

V usage is TRBV25-1 and J usage is TRBJ1-1; D not resolved. The CDR3 loop spans 15 amino acids. The V gene lost 3 bases and the J gene lost 0 bases, with 11 bases spanning the gap. Looked up from germline, CDR1 is MGHDK and CDR2 is SYGVNS. CDR3 protein: CASSDQEGLNTEAFF. The CDR3 nucleotides read TGTGCCAGCAGTGATCAGGAGGGTTTGAACACTGAAGCTTTCTTT. Full variable domain (outside the CDR3, taken from reference TRBV25-1 and TRBJ1-1): EADIYQTPRYLVIGTGKKITLECSQTMGHDKMYWYQQDPGMELHLIHYSYGVNSTEKGDLSSESTVSRIRTEHFPLTLESARPSHTSQYLCASSDQEGLNTEAFFGQGTRLTVV.

This chain joins TRBV6-1 and TRBJ2-7; D uncertain. V lost 8 bases and J 3 bases, leaving 14 bases between the germline ends. Germline CDR1 MNHNS, CDR2 SASEGT. This CDR3 contains 13 residues. Here the CDR3 reads CASASRRHYEQYF. Written as DNA, the CDR3 is TGTGCCAGCGCCTCGAGACGTCACTACGAGCAGTACTTC.

The chain has TRBV30 and TRBJ2-5, with 12 bases fitting TRBD2. Germline V gives CDR1 GTSNPN, CDR2 SVGIG (reference sequence). The length of the CDR3 is 15 residues. The V segment lost 4 bases and the J segment 4 bases; nucleotides outside the gene matches: 7. CDR3 nucleotide sequence: TGTGCCTGGACTATGGGACTAGCGGGTGGAGAGACCCAGTACTTC. Protein: CAWTMGLAGGETQYF.

The V gene is TRBV7-9, the J gene TRBJ2-2; D gene uncertain. Trimming pared 5 bases from V and 10 bases from J, leaving 11 bases between. CDR1 and CDR2 from the germline V gene are SEHNR and FQNEAQ (reference sequence). CDR3 length equals 12 residues. The CDR3 here is CASSRNEQELFF. The CDR3 DNA reads as TGTGCCAGCAGCCGGAACGAGCAGGAGCTGTTTTTT. Using reference TRBV7-9 and TRBJ2-2 for the parts outside the CDR3, the full variable domain is DTGVSQNPRHKITKRGQNVTFRCDPISEHNRLYWYRQTLGQGPEFLTYFQNEAQLEKSRLLSDRFSAERPKGSFSTLEIQRTEQGDSAMYLCASSRNEQELFFGEGSRLTVL.

The chain carries TRBV11-2 and TRBJ2-5, with 10 nucleotides matching TRBD1. There are 15 residues in the CDR3. V dropped 5 bases and J dropped 5; count of bases not matched to a gene: 8. Per germline, CDR1 SGHAT and CDR2 FQNNGV. This chain's CDR3 is CASSPKRTGGETQYF. DNA of the CDR3: TGTGCCAGCAGCCCGAAAAGGACAGGGGGGGAGACCCAGTACTTC.

V is TRBV28 and J is TRBJ2-3, with 7 bases that match TRBD2. Germline values: CDR1 MDHEN, CDR2 SYDVKM. The CDR3 covers 19 residues. Trimming removed 3 bases from V and 4 bases from J; junction bases left unmatched: 19. Here the CDR3 DNA reads TGTGCCAGCAGTTTCCGCCGGTTTGGCGGGAGAATTAAGGCAGATACGCAGTATTTT. Encoded protein: CASSFRRFGGRIKADTQYF.

This chain links TRBV11-2 with TRBJ1-1; 7 nucleotides agree with TRBD1. The germline CDR1 and CDR2 sequences are SGHAT and FQNNGV. CDR3 length: 17 amino acids. Germline trimming cut 1 base from V and 0 bases from J; bases unmatched to any gene: 8. The CDR3 DNA sequence: TGTGCCAGCAGCTTAGCCCCTAGGGGGCCGCTGAACACTGAAGCTTTCTTT. Translated: CASSLAPRGPLNTEAFF.

The chain combines TRBV7-3 with TRBJ1-1; weak D call: TRBD1 (5 bases). This CDR3 contains 14 residues. CDR1 is SGHTA, CDR2 FQGTGA, per germline. Trimming stripped 2 bases from V and 10 bases from J, with 17 bases between. The CDR3 region is CASSLSTGDLGAFF. The CDR3 DNA reads as TGTGCCAGCAGCTTATCAACTGGGGACTTGGGAGCTTTCTTT.

The chain has TRBV28 and TRBJ2-2; D gene uncertain. Germline V lookup: CDR1 MDHEN, CDR2 SYDVKM. V gave up 1 base and J gave up 1 base, with 10 bases separating them. This CDR3 spans 16 amino acids. The CDR3 bases are TGTGCCAGCAGTTTATTAGACGGCCTGAACACCGGGGAGCTGTTTTTT. It specifies CASSLLDGLNTGELFF.

The genes are TRBV7-2 and TRBJ1-2; D is undetermined. CDR1 and CDR2 from the germline V gene are SGHTA and FQGNSA. The CDR3 length is 15 residues. V was shortened by 1 base and J by 7 bases, with 16 bases between the two germline ends. For the CDR3, the DNA is TGTGCCAGCAGCTTAGAACCCACTTCTCGGGCTGGCTACACCTTC. It yields the protein CASSLEPTSRAGYTF.

The chain is built from TRBV7-2 and TRBJ2-3; D call uncertain. Germline lookup yields CDR1 SGHTA and CDR2 FQGNSA. This CDR3 is built from 15 residues. V was clipped by 5 bases and J by 4 bases, with 16 bases between them. This chain's CDR3 is CASSLGVGPADTQYF. In nucleotides, the CDR3 is TGTGCCAGCAGCCTAGGCGTGGGCCCTGCAGATACGCAGTATTTT.

This sequence joins TRBV29-1 and TRBJ1-4; TRBD1 agrees at 7 bases. Looked up from germline, CDR1 is SQVTM and CDR2 is ANQGSEA. This CDR3 has 12 residues. Unmatched junction bases numbered 4, after V lost 3 bases and J lost 9 bases. In DNA form, the CDR3 reads TGCAGCGTTGAGGAGACAGGGCAAAAACTGTTTTTT. This sequence encodes CSVEETGQKLFF.

J is TRBJ2-7 and V is TRBV27; 10 bases fit TRBD1. This CDR3 is built from 17 residues. Looked up from germline, CDR1 is MNHEY and CDR2 is SMNVEV (reference sequence). V shed 2 bases and J 2 bases; nucleotides not matched to a gene: 9. The CDR3 DNA sequence: TGTGCCAGCAGTTTAATACAAAGGGACAGGGGTCCCTACGAGCAGTACTTC. This translates into CASSLIQRDRGPYEQYF.

This clone has just one count. V and J are TRBV19 and TRBJ1-5, with D hard to call. The CDR3 is 15 amino acids. V lost 3 bases and J 4 bases, leaving 13 bases between the germline ends. Germline CDR1 reads LNHDA; CDR2 reads SQIVND (reference sequence). The CDR3: CASSMAGYGNQPQHF. DNA of the CDR3: TGTGCCAGTAGTATGGCGGGGTACGGTAATCAGCCCCAGCATTTT.

The chain carries TRBV20-1 and TRBJ1-2, with no clear D. The V and J ends lost 7 bases and 0 bases respectively, with 6 bases between them. The germline V gene has CDR1 DFQATT and CDR2 SNEGSKA (reference sequence). This CDR3 is built from 11 residues. For the CDR3, the DNA is TGCAGTGGTGCCCCTAACTATGGCTACACCTTC. Protein product: CSGAPNYGYTF.

The V and J genes are TRBV11-3 and TRBJ1-5; D might be TRBD1 (5 bases). Trimming took 5 bases from V and 4 from J, leaving 18 bases between them. The CDR3 runs to 16 residues. CDR1 SGHNT and CDR2 YENEEA come from the germline V gene. The CDR3, as DNA: TGTGCCAGCAGCCTCCGACAAGGTTCAGGGAATCAGCCCCAGCATTTT. It encodes CASSLRQGSGNQPQHF.

The chain joins TRBV7-6 to TRBJ2-2; TRBD2 agrees at 13 bases. Germline V gives CDR1 SGHVS, CDR2 FNYEAQ. The CDR3 consists of 16 residues. Trimming cost V 4 bases and J 2 bases; bases outside gene matches: 1. CDR3 sequence (DNA): TGTGCCAGCAGCTCGGGACTAGCGGGAAACACCGGGGAGCTGTTTTTT. Translating gives CASSSGLAGNTGELFF.

The chain has TRBV7-3 and TRBJ2-2; D perhaps matches TRBD1 (5 bases). Deletions cut 3 bases from V and 0 bases from J, with 11 bases between. The CDR3 covers 16 residues. Germline V CDR1 and CDR2: SGHTA, FQGTGA. The chain's CDR3 is CASSLGHPANTGELFF. In DNA, the CDR3 is TGTGCCAGCAGCTTGGGGCATCCCGCGAACACCGGGGAGCTGTTTTTT.

The V and J genes are TRBV7-3 and TRBJ2-7; 7 bases map to TRBD1. CDR3 size: 13 residues. The V and J ends lost 3 bases and 5 bases, in that order; junction bases with no gene match: 4. Germline lookup yields CDR1 SGHTA and CDR2 FQGTGA. The CDR3 sequence is CASSFSDRNEQYF. Written as DNA, the CDR3 is TGTGCCAGCAGCTTCTCGGACAGGAACGAGCAGTACTTC.

The chain employs TRBV9 and TRBJ2-5, with D possibly matching TRBD2 (6 bases). CDR1 and CDR2 (germline): SGDLS, YYNGEE. The CDR3 is 15 amino acids. Trimming took off 0 bases at V and 0 bases at J, with 9 bases between the two ends. CDR3 loop: CASSVDSGYQETQYF. The DNA of the CDR3 is TGTGCCAGCAGCGTAGATAGCGGATACCAAGAGACCCAGTACTTC.